These T cell receptor beta chains were read from a single sample in a study of blood T cell repertoires in COVID-19. Sequenced by immunoSEQ multiplex PCR; TCRdb stores in-frame clones only, minus some. The table has 110,000 or so clones, about three quarters seen once. The sample was peripheral blood. Every receptor here comes from a man between 65 and 79 years old with acute or convalescent COVID-19. The CDR3 runs from the conserved cysteine through the conserved F or W. A D gene is named only where the DNA matches it firmly. Clone size is stated in some rows and not others, as once, few, many or a class when expanded.

NA	15	TRBV7-2	NA	TRBJ1-5	TGTGCCAGCAGCTTCGTTCTGGGGACAAATCAGCCCCAGCATTTT	CASSFVLGTNQPQHF
once	14	TRBV5-5	TRBD1	TRBJ1-2	TGTGCCAGCAGCTACCGGGACAGAGACTATGGCTACACCTTC	CASSYRDRDYGYTF
NA	17	TRBV28	TRBD2	TRBJ2-3	TGTGCCAGCAGTTACTACCTACGGACTAGGAACACAGATACGCAGTATTTT	CASSYYLRTRNTDTQYF
NA	12	TRBV18	NA	TRBJ1-1	TGTGCCAGCTCACCACAGGGAGATGAAGCTTTCTTT	CASSPQGDEAFF
few	14	TRBV4-3	TRBD2	TRBJ2-5	TGCGCCAGCAGCCGGACTAGGGGTGTGGAGACCCAGTACTTC	CASSRTRGVETQYF
NA	15	TRBV6-5	NA	TRBJ2-4	TGTGCCAGCAGTCTAGGAGACCCGGCGGGAAACATTCAGTACTTC	CASSLGDPAGNIQYF
NA	15	TRBV5-1	TRBD1	TRBJ1-2	TGCGCCAGCAGCTACCAAATCGACAGGGGCTATGGCTACACCTTC	CASSYQIDRGYGYTF
NA	17	TRBV11-3	TRBD2	TRBJ2-1	TGTGCCAGCAGCTTATCCCCGGGACTAGCGGGAGTTGGTGAGCAGTTCTTC	CASSLSPGLAGVGEQFF
NA	16	TRBV11-2	TRBD1	TRBJ2-3	TGTGCCAGCAGCAAAGGACAGGGAACTTGGACAGATACGCAGTATTTT	CASSKGQGTWTDTQYF
once	16	TRBV28	TRBD1	TRBJ2-6	TGTGCCAGCAGTTCCACAGGGGGCTCTGGGGCCAACGTCCTGACTTTC	CASSSTGGSGANVLTF
few	15	TRBV7-2	TRBD1	TRBJ1-3	TGTGCCAGCAGCGCGACAGGGCCCCCTGGAAACACCATATATTTT	CASSATGPPGNTIYF
NA	12	TRBV5-8	TRBD1	TRBJ2-5	TGTGCCAGCAGAGGACAGGAAGAGACCCAGTACTTC	CASRGQEETQYF
few	14	TRBV15	NA	TRBJ2-1	TGTGCCACCCAGGGGAGGGGTCTAGGCCTTAAGCAGTTCTTC	CATQGRGLGLKQFF
NA	15	TRBV20-1	TRBD2	TRBJ2-3	TGCAGTGCTAGTGGGGCTAGCGGGGGCATGAGTACGCAGTATTTT	CSASGASGGMSTQYF
NA	14	TRBV19	TRBD1	TRBJ1-5	TGTGCCAGTAGTATCGGGACAGGGTATCAGCCCCAGCATTTT	CASSIGTGYQPQHF
NA	14	TRBV19	TRBD1	TRBJ2-7	TGTGCCAGTAGGCCGGGACAGGGGTTTACCGAGCAGTACTTC	CASRPGQGFTEQYF
NA	14	TRBV11-3	TRBD2	TRBJ2-1	TGTGCCAGCAGTGGCGGGAGTTCCGAGAATGAGCAGTTCTTC	CASSGGSSENEQFF
NA	13	TRBV12-3/TRBV12-4	NA	TRBJ1-3	TGTGCCAGCAGTTTAGGCAGGGTAGACACCATATATTTT	CASSLGRVDTIYF
NA	13	TRBV5-6	NA	TRBJ1-4	TGTGCCAGCAGCCCAGGGACACTTGAAAAACTGTTTTTT	CASSPGTLEKLFF
once	16	TRBV6-5	TRBD2	TRBJ2-7	TGTGCCAGCAGTTACTCGGTTGGGACTAGCTCCTACGAGCAGTACTTC	CASSYSVGTSSYEQYF
NA	14	TRBV3-1/TRBV3-2	NA	TRBJ1-5	TGTGCCAGCAGCCAAGATCGGGGGGATCAGCCCCAGCATTTT	CASSQDRGDQPQHF
NA	15	TRBV7-2	TRBD2	TRBJ2-2	TGTGCCAGCAGCCCTGGGACTAGCGGGACCGGGGAGCTGTTTTTT	CASSPGTSGTGELFF
NA	15	TRBV5-4	NA	TRBJ1-2	TGTGCCAGCAGCTTGGCCCGGCTTCAGGGTGGGGGCTACACCTTC	CASSLARLQGGGYTF
NA	15	TRBV30	NA	TRBJ1-1	TGTGCCTGGAGTATAAGGGAGGCCTTGAACACTGAAGCTTTCTTT	CAWSIREALNTEAFF
once	15	TRBV5-5	NA	TRBJ2-2	TGTGCCAGCAGCTTGCTGGGCCATCGCACCGGGGAGCTGTTTTTT	CASSLLGHRTGELFF
few	17	TRBV28	TRBD1	TRBJ2-7	TGTGCCAGCAGTTTACCGAAAAGACAGGGTGGAGTATACGAGCAGTACTTC	CASSLPKRQGGVYEQYF
NA	16	TRBV3-1/TRBV3-2	NA	TRBJ1-4	TGTGCCAGCAGCCAAGGCAGTCGCAGGGTAAATGAAAAACTGTTTTTT	CASSQGSRRVNEKLFF
NA	16	TRBV2	TRBD2	TRBJ2-5	TGTGCCAGCAGTGAACCTAGCGGGGGGGCCCAAGAGACCCAGTACTTC	CASSEPSGGAQETQYF
NA	15	TRBV19	NA	TRBJ2-7	TGTGCCAGTAGTATGTCTAGTTTCGCCATGACCGAGCAGTACTTC	CASSMSSFAMTEQYF
NA	16	TRBV11-3	NA	TRBJ2-7	TGTGCCAGCAGCTCGGGTACAGGAACGCTCTCCTACGAGCAGTACTTC	CASSSGTGTLSYEQYF
NA	16	TRBV10-3	TRBD2	TRBJ2-2	TGTGCCATCAGTGAGTCGGGTAGCGGGGTCACCGGGGAGCTGTTTTTT	CAISESGSGVTGELFF
NA	13	TRBV6-5	NA	TRBJ1-5	TGTGCCAGCAGTTCAGGGAGGGATCAGCCCCAGCATTTT	CASSSGRDQPQHF
NA	15	TRBV30	NA	TRBJ1-6	TGTGCCTGGAGTGTAAACCATCTTGGTAGTTCACCCCTCCACTTT	CAWSVNHLGSSPLHF
few	16	TRBV4-3	TRBD2	TRBJ2-1	TGCGCCAGCAGCCCCCAAAGCGGGGGGAGCTACAATGAGCAGTTCTTC	CASSPQSGGSYNEQFF
many	12	TRBV5-6	NA	TRBJ1-2	TGTGCCAGCAGCTCGGTTCCCGGTGGCTACACCTTC	CASSSVPGGYTF
NA	17	TRBV7-9	TRBD1	TRBJ1-2	TGTGCCAGCAGCAACGGGACAGGGGCCTTACTTAACTATGGCTACACCTTC	CASSNGTGALLNYGYTF
NA	15	TRBV5-1	TRBD2	TRBJ2-7	TGCGCCAGCACGGATCCGGGACTAGTCACCTACGAGCAGTACTTC	CASTDPGLVTYEQYF
NA	16	TRBV5-8	TRBD2	TRBJ2-7	TGTGCCAGCAGCTTGGGGACTAGCAGAAGCTCCTACGAGCAGTACTTC	CASSLGTSRSSYEQYF
few	14	TRBV5-1	TRBD1	TRBJ2-7	TGCGCCAGCAGCTGGGGACAGGGGTCCTACGAGCAGTACTTC	CASSWGQGSYEQYF
NA	13	TRBV28	NA	TRBJ2-7	TGTGCCAGCAGTACCCGGGGTACCTACGAGCAGTACTTC	CASSTRGTYEQYF
NA	15	TRBV3-1/TRBV3-2	TRBD2	TRBJ2-1	TGTGCCAGCAGCTCAGTAGCGGGGGGCTACAATGAGCAGTTCTTC	CASSSVAGGYNEQFF
NA	20	TRBV12-2	NA	TRBJ2-1	TGTGCAAGTCGCTTACCCCATCATCCTAGCGGGAGGGGGTCCTACAATGAGCAGTTCTTC	CASRLPHHPSGRGSYNEQFF
NA	17	TRBV9	NA	TRBJ2-7	TGTGCCAGCAGCGTAGAGGAGGGGCAGGGGGGTACTTACGAGCAGTACTTC	CASSVEEGQGGTYEQYF
NA	15	TRBV19	NA	TRBJ1-4	TGTGCCAGTAGTCTCTTTCCCTCAACTAATGAAAAACTGTTTTTT	CASSLFPSTNEKLFF
NA	15	TRBV18	NA	TRBJ1-1	TGTGCCAGCTCACCACCGGACAGAGTGAACACTGAAGCTTTCTTT	CASSPPDRVNTEAFF
NA	13	TRBV5-1	TRBD1	TRBJ1-1	TGCGCCAGCAGTCGTGACAGGGAGAGTGAAGCTTTCTTT	CASSRDRESEAFF
once	13	TRBV2	NA	TRBJ1-6	TGTGCCAGCGGGGCGGGGCCCAATTCACCCCTCCACTTT	CASGAGPNSPLHF
NA	16	TRBV5-1	NA	TRBJ2-5	TGCGCCAGCAGCGCACGCCGGGACTTGAATCAAGAGACCCAGTACTTC	CASSARRDLNQETQYF
NA	15	TRBV28	TRBD2	TRBJ2-7	TGTGCCAGCAAATCTGGGCGGGAGGGCCCATACGAGCAGTACTTC	CASKSGREGPYEQYF
NA	14	TRBV4-1	NA	TRBJ2-7	TGCGCCAGCAGCCAAGACCAGGGCCAATACGAGCAGTACTTC	CASSQDQGQYEQYF
few	12	TRBV28	NA	TRBJ1-2	TGTGCCAGCAGTGGACAGTTCCACGGCTACACCTTC	CASSGQFHGYTF
NA	13	TRBV9	NA	TRBJ1-1	TGTGCCAGCAACCCCGGGGGGAACACTGAAGCTTTCTTT	CASNPGGNTEAFF
many	14	TRBV5-1	NA	TRBJ2-7	TGCGCCAGCAGCTCCGGGACTGTATCCTACGAGCAGTACTTC	CASSSGTVSYEQYF
NA	16	TRBV7-7	TRBD1	TRBJ2-2	TGTGCCAGCAGCCCATTCGGACAGGGAAGCTCCGGGGAGCTGTTTTTT	CASSPFGQGSSGELFF
NA	15	TRBV2	TRBD2	TRBJ2-1	TGTGCCAGCACCCGGTGGGGACTAGCTGTTAATGAGCAGTTCTTC	CASTRWGLAVNEQFF